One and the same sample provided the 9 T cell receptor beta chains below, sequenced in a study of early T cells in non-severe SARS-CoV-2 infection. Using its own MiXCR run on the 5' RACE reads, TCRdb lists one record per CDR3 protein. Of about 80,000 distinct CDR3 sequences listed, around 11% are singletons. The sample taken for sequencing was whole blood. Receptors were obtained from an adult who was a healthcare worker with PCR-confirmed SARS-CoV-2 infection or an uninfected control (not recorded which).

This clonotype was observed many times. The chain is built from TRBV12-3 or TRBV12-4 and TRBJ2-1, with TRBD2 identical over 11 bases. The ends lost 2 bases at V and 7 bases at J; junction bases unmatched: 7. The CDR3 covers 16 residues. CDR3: CASSLLAGGLGNEQFF. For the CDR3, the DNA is TGTGCCAGCAGTTTATTAGCGGGGGGGCTTGGGAATGAGCAGTTCTTC.

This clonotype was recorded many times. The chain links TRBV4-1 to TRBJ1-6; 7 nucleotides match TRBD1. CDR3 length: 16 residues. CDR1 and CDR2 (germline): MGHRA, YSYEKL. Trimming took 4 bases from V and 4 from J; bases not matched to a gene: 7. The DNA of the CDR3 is TGCGCCAGCAGCCCAGAGACAGGGAGATATAATTCACCCCTCCACTTT. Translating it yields CASSPETGRYNSPLHF.

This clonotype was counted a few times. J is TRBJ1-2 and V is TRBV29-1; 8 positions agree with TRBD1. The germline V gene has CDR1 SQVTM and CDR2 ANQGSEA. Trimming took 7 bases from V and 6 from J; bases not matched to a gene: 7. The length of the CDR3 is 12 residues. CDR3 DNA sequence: TGCAGCGCCCAGGACAGGGCGGATGGCTACACCTTC. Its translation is CSAQDRADGYTF.

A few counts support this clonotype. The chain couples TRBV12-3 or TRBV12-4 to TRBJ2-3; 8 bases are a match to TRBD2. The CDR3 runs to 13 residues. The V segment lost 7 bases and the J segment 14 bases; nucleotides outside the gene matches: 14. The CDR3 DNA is TGTGCCAGCACGTGGGATCCGGGACTAGGGTTGTATTTT. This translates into CASTWDPGLGLYF.

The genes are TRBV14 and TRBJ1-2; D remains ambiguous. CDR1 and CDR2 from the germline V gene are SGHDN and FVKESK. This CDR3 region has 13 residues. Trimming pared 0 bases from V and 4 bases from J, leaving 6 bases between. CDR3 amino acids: CASSQENFYGYTF. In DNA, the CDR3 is TGTGCCAGCAGCCAAGAGAATTTCTATGGCTACACCTTC.

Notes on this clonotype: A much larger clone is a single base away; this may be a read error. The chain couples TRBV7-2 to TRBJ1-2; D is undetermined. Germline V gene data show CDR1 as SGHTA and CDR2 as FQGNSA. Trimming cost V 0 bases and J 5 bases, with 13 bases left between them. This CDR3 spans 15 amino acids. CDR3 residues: CTSSLALAGSYGYTF. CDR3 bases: TGTACCAGCAGCTTAGCGCTTGCGGGTTCTTATGGCTACACCTTC. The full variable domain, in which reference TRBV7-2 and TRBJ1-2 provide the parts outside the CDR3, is GAGVSQSPSNKVTEKGKDVELRCDPISGHTALYWYRQSLGQGLEFLIYFQGNSAPDKSGLPSDRFSAERTGGSVSTLTIQRTQQEDSAVYLCTSSLALAGSYGYTFGSGTRLTVV.

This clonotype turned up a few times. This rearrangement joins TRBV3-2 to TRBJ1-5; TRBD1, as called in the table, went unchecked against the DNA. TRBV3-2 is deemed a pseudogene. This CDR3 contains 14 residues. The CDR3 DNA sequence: TGTGCCAGCAGCCACCAGGGGGCTGTCAGCCCCCAGCATTTT. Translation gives CASSHQGAVSPQHF.

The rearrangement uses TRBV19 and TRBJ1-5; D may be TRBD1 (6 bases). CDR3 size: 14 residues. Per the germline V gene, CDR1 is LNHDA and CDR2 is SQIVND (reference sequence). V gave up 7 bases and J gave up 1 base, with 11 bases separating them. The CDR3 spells CASMRDTSNQPQHF. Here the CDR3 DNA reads TGTGCCAGTATGAGGGACACAAGCAATCAGCCCCAGCATTTT.

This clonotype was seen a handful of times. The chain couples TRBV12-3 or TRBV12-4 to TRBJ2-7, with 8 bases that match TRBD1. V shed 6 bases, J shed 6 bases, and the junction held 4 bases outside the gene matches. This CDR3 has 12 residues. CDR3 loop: CASSRTGGEQYF. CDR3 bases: TGTGCCAGCAGCCGAACAGGGGGCGAGCAGTACTTC.